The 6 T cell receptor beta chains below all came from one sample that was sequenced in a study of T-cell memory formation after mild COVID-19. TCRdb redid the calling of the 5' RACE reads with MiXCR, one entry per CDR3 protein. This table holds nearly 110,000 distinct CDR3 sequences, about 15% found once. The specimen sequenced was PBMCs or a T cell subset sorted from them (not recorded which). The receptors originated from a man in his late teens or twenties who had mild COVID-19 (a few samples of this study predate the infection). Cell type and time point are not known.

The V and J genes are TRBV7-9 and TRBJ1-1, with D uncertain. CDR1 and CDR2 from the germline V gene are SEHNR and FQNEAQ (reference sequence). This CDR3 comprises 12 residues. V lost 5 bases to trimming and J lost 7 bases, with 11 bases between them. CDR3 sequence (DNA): TGTGCCAGCAGCAAGCCCCAAGGTGAAGCTTTCTTT. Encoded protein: CASSKPQGEAFF.

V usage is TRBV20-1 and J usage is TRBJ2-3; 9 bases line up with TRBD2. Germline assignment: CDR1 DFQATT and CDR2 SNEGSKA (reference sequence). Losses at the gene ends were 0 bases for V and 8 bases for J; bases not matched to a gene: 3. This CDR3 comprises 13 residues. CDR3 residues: CSAREAGGSTQYF. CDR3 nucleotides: TGCAGTGCTAGAGAAGCGGGGGGATCTACGCAGTATTTT.

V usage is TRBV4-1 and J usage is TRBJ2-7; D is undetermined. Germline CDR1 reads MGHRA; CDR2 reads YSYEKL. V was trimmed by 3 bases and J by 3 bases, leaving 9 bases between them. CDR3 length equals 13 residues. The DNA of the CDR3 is TGCGCCAGCAGCCAGATGGTGGGCTACGAGCAGTACTTC. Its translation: CASSQMVGYEQYF.

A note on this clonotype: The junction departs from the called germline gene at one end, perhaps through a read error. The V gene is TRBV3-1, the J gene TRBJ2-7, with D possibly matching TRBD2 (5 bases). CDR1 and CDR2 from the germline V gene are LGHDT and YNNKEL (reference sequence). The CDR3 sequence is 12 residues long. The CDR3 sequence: CASSLTDYEKYF. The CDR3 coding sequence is TGTGCCAGCAGCCTGACCGACTACGAGAAGTACTTC.

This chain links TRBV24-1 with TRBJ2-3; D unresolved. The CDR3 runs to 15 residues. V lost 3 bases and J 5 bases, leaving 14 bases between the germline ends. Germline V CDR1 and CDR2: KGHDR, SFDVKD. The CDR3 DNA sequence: TGTGCCACCAGTGATCCCGGCTCGGGTGGAGATACGCAGTATTTT. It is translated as CATSDPGSGGDTQYF.

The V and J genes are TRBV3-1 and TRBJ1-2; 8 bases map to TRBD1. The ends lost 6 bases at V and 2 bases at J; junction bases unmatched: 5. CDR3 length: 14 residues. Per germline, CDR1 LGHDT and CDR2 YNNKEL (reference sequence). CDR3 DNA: TGTGCCAGCAGGAGGCAGGGGGCGAACTATGGCTACACCTTC. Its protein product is CASRRQGANYGYTF.